The sequence of this T cell receptor beta chain was determined in a study of blood T cell repertoires in COVID-19. Study information: Acute-phase and convalescent COVID-19 samples originated in the United States, Italy and Spain. From T cells, B-cell-depleted T cells, or PBMCs came the material, which was cDNA or gDNA.

This clone turned up a few times. In the original analysis: The assay estimated nucleated cells by amplifying reference gene primers. Sequenced by immunoSEQ multiplex PCR; TCRdb stores in-frame clones only, minus some. The DNA gave D and trimming, while V, J and clone size come from that table. The sample records over 150,000 clones, roughly 79% being singletons. V dropped 5 bases and J dropped 8; count of bases not matched to a gene: 6. Per germline, CDR1 LNHDA and CDR2 SQIVND (reference sequence). The CDR3 contains 14 residues. The rearrangement links TRBV19 to TRBJ1-6, with 7 bases lining up with TRBD1. The sequencing input was peripheral blood. The sequence was collected from a woman in her 70s with acute or convalescent COVID-19. The CDR3 spells CASSLTGPDSPLHF. Written as DNA, the CDR3 is TGTGCCAGTAGTCTGACAGGGCCGGATTCACCCCTCCACTTT.